This T cell receptor beta chain was recovered during a study of PD-L1 blockade in urothelial cancer (dated by TCRdb to the late 2010s). Turning to the overall study: Every patient began therapy at some point between 2013 and 2015 and was given atezolizumab 1,200 mg intravenously every 3 weeks. Durable clinical benefit was defined as a progression-free survival longer than 6 months, and TCR features were additionally tested against progression-free survival and overall survival. In the same patients, whole exome sequencing and RNA sequencing of pretreatment tumors were performed in addition to TCR sequencing. A median of roughly 140,000 T cells and just over 80,000 unique TCRs was obtained from blood samples, and a median clonality of approximately 0.08 was observed. Blood samples were analyzed at 3 weeks after treatment start (second dose) and at 6 weeks after treatment start. Around 30 patients had pretreatment blood TCR-seq, about 25 had at least one posttreatment blood collection, and about 25 had tumor TCR-seq. An ECOG performance status of 0 or 1 was recorded for the patients, and 0 to 3 prior chemotherapy regimens had been received by the patients. Pretreatment tumor samples, along with matched peripheral blood serially collected before and after atezolizumab treatment, were subjected to TCR sequencing. Somatic, immune and clinical correlates of response to PD-L1 blockade with atezolizumab in urothelial cancer were the focus of an exploratory multi-omic analysis. Several patients achieved durable clinical benefit and around 19 did not. About 90% of the roughly 30 patients were identified as males with urothelial cancer of bladder origin, and a prior smoking history was reported by 18 of 29 patients.

To note about this clone: Its recognized antigen is unknown. One base away there is no much larger clone; base qualities are not given.

Paper-wide results and their limitations: Among patients with durable benefit, tumor-associated TCR clones showed greater expansion in peripheral blood 3 weeks after treatment started (n ≈ 23, p = 0.022). A pretreatment peripheral blood TCR clonality below the median was linked to improved progression-free and overall survival. Because of the small sample size (n ≈ 29) and the many exploratory analyses performed, the results are intended to be regarded as hypothesis-generating.

Each PCR received spiked-in synthetic TCR analog templates so that absolute template abundance could be estimated from read counts. The immunoSEQ assay used bias-controlled V and J gene primers to amplify TCRbeta CDR3 regions from genomic DNA. Sequencing of rearranged TCRbeta segments was done at approximately 20X coverage. Per the authors' processing: Clustering was used to correct sequencing errors, and CDR3s were annotated against IMGT to assign V, D and J genes. Downstream analyses used only productive TCRbeta rearrangements, leaving out any out-of-frame or stop-codon sequences. To compute clonality, Shannon entropy was normalized by the log of the number of unique productive sequences and then subtracted from one. Fisher's exact test with Benjamini-Hochberg correction, using a cutoff of adjusted p below 0.01, was how clones that differed between time points or between blood and tumor were identified. Held by TCRdb, this immuneACCESS table contains in-frame sequences only and omits some clones. Under half of the omission traces to an unresolved V gene where checked; the cause of the rest is unknown. That table gives V, J and clone size, and the DNA gave D and trimming. The sample table holds 90,000 to 120,000 clones, of which approximately 90% were seen once. The ten largest clones add up to around 0.9% of the sample.

A cohort of approximately 30 patients with locally advanced or metastatic urothelial carcinoma, treated at Memorial Sloan Kettering on a trial protocol, was included. Peripheral blood mononuclear cells were collected pretreatment and during treatment, with between 1 and 8 total time points per patient. The Qiagen DNeasy Blood extraction kit was used to purify genomic DNA from total PBMCs and from tumor samples. PBMCs were collected pretreatment and during treatment, and were isolated and stored as previously described. The sequencing here drew on PBMCs, taken around atezolizumab (anti-PD-L1) treatment. The clonotype comes from a woman aged 80 or older with urothelial cancer.

CDR3 reads: CASSETIDTQYF. The DNA sequence is as follows: TGTGCCAGCAGTGAGACTATAGATACGCAGTATTTT. This receptor chain uses TRBV2 and TRBJ2-3; TRBD2 is possibly the D segment (5 matching bases). V gives up 3 bases and J gives up 5 bases, and the segment between their germline ends measures 6 bases. Its CDR3 holds 12 amino acids, cysteine through phenylalanine. CDR3 DNA is the only sequence kept; it has 36 bases, read in frame from the first base. The germline V gene provides CDR1 SNHLY and CDR2 FYNNEI.